Presented here are 16 T cell receptor beta chains from one specimen sequenced in a study of T cell responses to AZD1222 COVID-19 vaccine. The method was immunoSEQ multiplex PCR; TCRdb's version includes in-frame clones alone and lacks a portion of them. The data show over 100,000 clones, 88% seen once. Sequenced material: peripheral blood, taken on day 0 of AZD1222 vaccination. These receptors came from an adult in good health.

The chain joins TRBV3-1 (or the pseudogene TRBV3-2) to TRBJ2-1, with D tentatively TRBD2 (6 bases). V was clipped by 0 bases and J by 3 bases, with 15 bases between them. CDR3 size: 17 residues. Looked up from germline, CDR1 is LGHDT and CDR2 is YNNKEL (reference sequence). The CDR3 here is CASSQDVWGEIYNEQFF. For the CDR3, the DNA is TGTGCCAGCAGCCAAGATGTGTGGGGGGAAATCTACAATGAGCAGTTCTTC.

J is TRBJ1-5 and V is TRBV4-1; D gene unclear. Germline V gene sequence: CDR1 MGHRA, CDR2 YSYEKL. The CDR3 spans 16 residues. V lost 0 bases and J 3 bases, leaving 12 bases between the germline ends. CDR3 sequence reads: CASSQERRIFNQPQHF. DNA of the CDR3: TGCGCCAGCAGCCAAGAAAGGAGGATTTTCAATCAGCCCCAGCATTTT.

The chain joins TRBV5-4 to TRBJ2-1, with TRBD2 matching over 16 bases. CDR3 size: 16 residues. Germline V gene data show CDR1 as SGHNT and CDR2 as YYREEE (reference sequence). J was trimmed by 9 bases and V by 4 bases; bases with no gene match: 7. The CDR3 sequence is CASSPGTSGRGGEQFF. The CDR3 nucleotides read TGTGCCAGCAGCCCGGGGACTAGCGGGAGGGGAGGTGAGCAGTTCTTC.

The V and J genes are TRBV27 and TRBJ1-6; perhaps TRBD1 as D (5 bases). This CDR3 contains 14 residues. The V gene lost 5 bases and the J gene lost 9 bases, with 14 bases spanning the gap. From germline, CDR1 is MNHEY and CDR2 SMNVEV (reference sequence). The CDR3, as DNA: TGTGCCAGCAGTCATCAGGGTAGTCTTTCACCCCTCCACTTT. This translates into CASSHQGSLSPLHF.

The chain has TRBV3-1 (or the pseudogene TRBV3-2) and TRBJ2-7; D is possibly TRBD2 (5 bases). The CDR3 sequence is 13 residues long. Trimming cost V 0 bases and J 2 bases, with 5 bases left between them. Germline CDR1 is LGHDT and CDR2 is YNNKEL (reference sequence). The CDR3 region has the DNA TGTGCCAGCAGCCAAGACGGGACCTACGAGCAGTACTTC. Amino acid sequence: CASSQDGTYEQYF.

The CDR3 reads CASSPNRLAGGPYYEQYF. In DNA, the CDR3 is TGTGCCAGCAGCCCCAACCGACTAGCGGGAGGGCCATACTACGAGCAGTACTTC. This chain joins TRBV7-8 and TRBJ2-7; 14 nucleotides agree with TRBD2. Germline V gene sequence: CDR1 SGHVS, CDR2 FQNEAQ. Trimming at V came to 5 bases and at J to 3 bases, leaving 12 bases not matched to a gene. The length of the CDR3 is 18 residues.

V usage is TRBV28 and J usage is TRBJ2-1; D remains unclear. The germline V and J ends were trimmed by 6 bases and 16 bases, with 19 bases remaining between them. Germline CDR1 MDHEN, CDR2 SYDVKM. This CDR3 is built from 12 residues. In DNA, the CDR3 is TGTGCCAGCAGCCTAAGCGAGGCGTCTCGATTCTTC. Encoded protein: CASSLSEASRFF.

V is TRBV7-8 and J is TRBJ2-7; possibly TRBD1 for D (5 bases). V was pared by 5 bases and J by 6 bases, with 11 bases between. Germline V gene lookup returns CDR1 SGHVS and CDR2 FQNEAQ. The CDR3 is 12 amino acids. CDR3 in amino acids: CASSHARGEQYF. CDR3 nucleotides: TGTGCCAGCAGCCACGCTAGGGGCGAGCAGTACTTC.

CDR3 protein: CASSLVGTGIPEAFF. The DNA for the CDR3 is TGTGCCAGCAGCTTAGTCGGGACAGGGATCCCTGAAGCTTTCTTT. The chain combines TRBV11-3 with TRBJ1-1; 9 nucleotides match TRBD1. Germline-derived CDR1 and CDR2 are SGHNT and YENEEA. This CDR3 comprises 15 residues. The V and J ends lost 1 base and 6 bases, in that order; junction bases with no gene match: 6.

The V and J genes are TRBV6-1 and TRBJ1-5; D gene uncertain. Trimming cost V 2 bases and J 4 bases, with 9 bases left between them. Germline CDR1 reads MNHNS; CDR2 reads SASEGT. The CDR3 contains 14 residues. The CDR3 reads CASSERWVNQPQHF. CDR3 bases: TGTGCCAGCAGTGAACGGTGGGTGAATCAGCCCCAGCATTTT.

The rearrangement uses TRBV6-2 or TRBV6-3 and TRBJ2-7, with 8 nucleotides matching TRBD2. Unmatched junction bases numbered 6, after V lost 1 base and J lost 7 bases. CDR1 is MNHEY and CDR2 is SVGEGT in the germline V gene. The CDR3 consists of 14 residues. This CDR3 is CASSYYAGGSEQYF. Here the CDR3 DNA reads TGTGCCAGCAGTTACTACGCGGGAGGCTCTGAGCAGTACTTC.

J is TRBJ1-1 and V is TRBV28; 7 bases map to TRBD1. The CDR3 runs to 15 residues. Germline loops: CDR1 MDHEN, CDR2 SYDVKM. J was trimmed by 5 bases and V by 0 bases; bases with no gene match: 6. This CDR3 reads CASSLWLGGRTEAFF. The CDR3 bases are TGTGCCAGCAGTTTATGGCTAGGGGGCCGTACTGAAGCTTTCTTT.

The CDR3 protein is CASKISRHQETQYF. CDR3 DNA: TGTGCCAGTAAAATTTCTCGGCACCAAGAGACCCAGTACTTC. This chain joins TRBV19 and TRBJ2-5; no reliable D call. The length of the CDR3 is 14 residues. Germline V gene sequence: CDR1 LNHDA, CDR2 SQIVND (reference sequence). Deletions cut 7 bases from V and 0 bases from J, with 12 bases between. The full variable domain, rest sourced from reference TRBV19 and TRBJ2-5, is DGGITQSPKYLFRKEGQNVTLSCEQNLNHDAMYWYRQDPGQGLRLIYYSQIVNDFQKGDIAEGYSVSREKKESFPLTVTSAQKNPTAFYLCASKISRHQETQYFGPGTRLLVL.

V usage is TRBV19 and J usage is TRBJ1-5; D may be TRBD1 (5 bases). Germline CDR1 and CDR2: LNHDA and SQIVND (reference sequence). The V end lost 3 bases, the J end lost 6 bases, and 12 bases lay between the germline ends. The CDR3 totals 14 residues. The CDR3 DNA sequence: TGTGCCAGTAGTATGGCAGGGTCAGGTCAGCCCCAGCATTTT. It codes for CASSMAGSGQPQHF.

The chain couples TRBV29-1 to TRBJ2-5, with a tentative D call TRBD1 (5 bases). V was cut by 7 bases and J by 4 bases, with 16 bases left in between. The CDR3 covers 13 residues. Per germline, CDR1 SQVTM and CDR2 ANQGSEA. The CDR3 DNA follows: TGCAGCGCAGGGATACAGCTTGCAGAGACCCAGTACTTC. Translated, it gives CSAGIQLAETQYF.

The gene calls are TRBV5-5 and TRBJ2-7; D not resolved. Germline assignment: CDR1 SGHKS and CDR2 YYEKEE (reference sequence). The CDR3 consists of 13 residues. Trimming took 0 bases from V and 6 from J, leaving 10 bases between them. CDR3 nucleotides: TGTGCCAGCAGCTTGGGTTCAGTGGCCGAGCAGTACGTC. This sequence encodes CASSLGSVAEQYV.